The 5 T cell receptor beta chains in this list originate from one sample, sequenced in a study of CD8+CD57+ T cells in acquired aplastic anemia. Those patients picked for sequencing had displayed CD8+CD57+ cell expansion on flow cytometry. Profiling that covered TCR beta VDJ and CDR3 relied on genomic DNA as its template. TCRdb processed the reads anew with MiXCR; each CDR3 protein has one entry. This table holds approximately 470,000 distinct CDR3 sequences, around a third found once. Source material: sorted CD4+, CD8+, or CD8+CD57+ T cells (not recorded which) from PBMCs. All receptors come from a human donor with aplastic anemia.

In its sample, this clonotype was seen many times. V usage is TRBV10-3 and J usage is TRBJ2-1; D remains ambiguous. Germline V gene lookup returns CDR1 ENHRY and CDR2 SYGVKD. V shed 4 bases and J shed 5 bases, with 9 bases lying between them. The CDR3 sequence is 13 residues long. CDR3 coding DNA: TGTGCCATCAGTGGGACGGCTAACAATGAGCAGTTCTTC. It specifies CAISGTANNEQFF.

As concerns this clonotype: A read error may account for a junction end that differs from germline. The genes are TRBV7-6 and TRBJ2-7; 9 bases line up with TRBD1. The CDR3 totals 15 residues. Germline lookup yields CDR1 SGHVS and CDR2 FNYEAQ. The CDR3 here is CASSSQGAFSFEQYF. In DNA, the CDR3 is TGTGCCAGCAGCTCACAGGGGGCTTTCTCCTTCGAGCAGTACTTC.

This clonotype was counted at least ten times. This chain connects TRBV7-2 to TRBJ2-5, with D tentatively TRBD2 (6 bases). Trimming shortened V by 1 base and J by 2 bases, and 17 bases separated the two germline ends. Germline V lookup: CDR1 SGHTA, CDR2 FQGNSA. The CDR3 sequence is 17 residues long. The CDR3 region has the DNA TGTGCCAGCAGCTTAGGCGAACCTGGGGGGAATCAAGAGACCCAGTACTTC. As protein: CASSLGEPGGNQETQYF.

This clonotype is a singleton in its sample. This likely comes from a read error, as the CDR3 has no conserved phenylalanine or tryptophan at its end. The DNA is omitted, as the CDR3 cannot be located on it reliably, and the CDR3 follows TCRdb's listing. The rearrangement joins TRBV7-2 to TRBJ1-6. The CDR3 is 8 residues long, counting both termini. The V gene's germline CDR1 is SGHTA and CDR2 FQGNSA. CDR3 region: CASSLIRI.

This clonotype has only a few counts. V usage is TRBV3-1 and J usage is TRBJ2-7; D is undetermined. V was clipped by 0 bases and J by 6 bases, with 12 bases between them. This CDR3 region has 14 residues. Germline CDR1 and CDR2: LGHDT and YNNKEL (reference sequence). The CDR3 DNA reads TGTGCCAGCAGCCAAGACCCCCTGGTGGGCGAGCAGTACTTC. It is translated as CASSQDPLVGEQYF.